The rows below give T cell receptor beta chains drawn from one sample of a study of regulatory T cells in long-lasting Graves disease. A single record per CDR3 protein comes from TCRdb applying MiXCR to the multiplex PCR reads. The data contain about 450,000 distinct CDR3 sequences, 14% of them seen just once; the ten biggest clones take up about a sixth. The sample was also linked to a second study, of T cells in Graves' hyperthyroidism and ophthalmopathy.

Sequencing was performed on peripheral blood mononuclear cells (PBMCs), taken at new diagnosis, from a patient treated with antithyroid drugs. The receptors were gathered from a woman between 50 and 59 years old with Graves disease. Both conserved end residues are part of each CDR3. Each record gives: V gene, D gene, J gene, clone size, CDR3 DNA, CDR3 protein. A D gene is named only where the DNA matches it firmly. Some rows have no size entry. The others give once, few or many, or a class for an expanded clone.

V gene: TRBV6-2/TRBV6-3; D gene: TRBD1; J gene: TRBJ1-5; clone size: many; CDR3 DNA: TGTGCCAGCAGTTACTCGATAGGACAGGGGATCGCTAGCAATCAGCCCCAGCATTTT; CDR3 protein: CASSYSIGQGIASNQPQHF
V gene: TRBV28; D gene: -; J gene: TRBJ1-5; clone size: many; CDR3 DNA: TGTGCCAGCATCCTAGCCGGACGGGACTATAGCAATCAGCCCCAGCATTTT; CDR3 protein: CASILAGRDYSNQPQHF
V gene: TRBV3-1; D gene: TRBD2; J gene: TRBJ2-4; clone size: few; CDR3 DNA: TGTGCCAGCAGCCAAAGCCCCTCAGGGGCGGGAGGGGACATTCAGTACTTC; CDR3 protein: CASSQSPSGAGGDIQYF
V gene: TRBV2; D gene: TRBD1; J gene: TRBJ2-5; clone size: many; CDR3 DNA: TGTGCCAGCAGCATCGACCTGGACAGGCAAGAGACCCAGTACTTC; CDR3 protein: CASSIDLDRQETQYF
V gene: TRBV12-3/TRBV12-4; D gene: -; J gene: TRBJ1-5; clone size: many; CDR3 DNA: TGTGCCAGCAGTTTACTTCTGGTATCACAGCCCCAGCATTTT; CDR3 protein: CASSLLLVSQPQHF
V gene: TRBV4-1; D gene: -; J gene: TRBJ2-7; clone size: -; CDR3 DNA: TGCGCCAGCAGCCTGGCCCCTAGCGCGACAACCTACGAGCAGTACTTC; CDR3 protein: CASSLAPSATTYEQYF
V gene: TRBV11-2; D gene: TRBD1; J gene: TRBJ1-4; clone size: -; CDR3 DNA: TGTGCCAGCAGCGCCGGGACAGGGGGGATTAATAATGAAAAACTGTTTTTT; CDR3 protein: CASSAGTGGINNEKLFF
V gene: TRBV29-1; D gene: TRBD1; J gene: TRBJ1-1; clone size: many; CDR3 DNA: TGCAGCGTCCTCATACCGGGACAGGAAACTGAAGCTTTCTTT; CDR3 protein: CSVLIPGQETEAFF
V gene: TRBV12-3/TRBV12-4; D gene: TRBD1; J gene: TRBJ1-1; clone size: many; CDR3 DNA: TGTGCCAGCAGTCTCGGGACAGGAGGTGAAGCTTTCTTT; CDR3 protein: CASSLGTGGEAFF
V gene: TRBV27; D gene: -; J gene: TRBJ1-5; clone size: many; CDR3 DNA: TGTGCCAGCAGTCGAACCGCGGGACGACGGAATCAGCCCCAGCATTTT; CDR3 protein: CASSRTAGRRNQPQHF
V gene: TRBV20-1; D gene: -; J gene: TRBJ1-5; clone size: many; CDR3 DNA: TGCAGTGCTAGAGCTCTCTTGGGACTGAGAAATCAGCCCCAGCATTTT; CDR3 protein: CSARALLGLRNQPQHF
V gene: TRBV15; D gene: -; J gene: TRBJ2-1; clone size: -; CDR3 DNA: TGTGCCACCAGCAGACCTCTGGGGAAAACAGCCTTC; CDR3 protein: CATSRPLGKTAF
V gene: TRBV11-3; D gene: -; J gene: TRBJ2-7; clone size: few; CDR3 DNA: TGTGCCAGCAGCGCGGGCCCGGCCTACGAGCAGTACTTC; CDR3 protein: CASSAGPAYEQYF
V gene: TRBV27; D gene: TRBD2; J gene: TRBJ2-3; clone size: -; CDR3 DNA: TGTGCCAGCAGTTTATCAGGGACTAGCGGGAGCACAGATACGCAGTATTTT; CDR3 protein: CASSLSGTSGSTDTQYF
V gene: TRBV3-1; D gene: -; J gene: TRBJ1-1; clone size: many; CDR3 DNA: TGTGCCAGCAGCCAAGAAGGGGGTGTCGGGAACACTGAAGCTTTCTTT; CDR3 protein: CASSQEGGVGNTEAFF
V gene: TRBV12-3/TRBV12-4; D gene: -; J gene: TRBJ2-2; clone size: many; CDR3 DNA: TGTGCCAGCAGCCGAAATCCAGGGAACACCGGGGAGCTGTTTTTT; CDR3 protein: CASSRNPGNTGELFF
V gene: TRBV10-3; D gene: -; J gene: TRBJ2-7; clone size: many; CDR3 DNA: TGTGCCATCGCTGACCCCTACGAGCAGTACTTC; CDR3 protein: CAIADPYEQYF
V gene: TRBV2; D gene: -; J gene: TRBJ2-7; clone size: many; CDR3 DNA: TGTGCCAGCAGTGGCGGTCTCAGCTCGGAGTCATACTCCTACGAGCAGTACTTC; CDR3 protein: CASSGGLSSESYSYEQYF
V gene: TRBV6-1; D gene: -; J gene: TRBJ2-2; clone size: -; CDR3 DNA: TGTGCCACCAGACAAGTATGGGGCAGCACCGGGGAGCTGTTTTTT; CDR3 protein: CATRQVWGSTGELFF
V gene: TRBV5-1; D gene: TRBD1; J gene: TRBJ2-3; clone size: -; CDR3 DNA: TGCGCCAGCAGCTTGGTATCCGGGACAGGGTTTACCCCGATTACGCAGTATTTT; CDR3 protein: CASSLVSGTGFTPITQYF
V gene: TRBV20-1; D gene: TRBD2; J gene: TRBJ2-7; clone size: -; CDR3 DNA: TGCAGTGCCCCACTAGCGGGAGGCTCCTACGAGCAGTACTTC; CDR3 protein: CSAPLAGGSYEQYF
V gene: TRBV2; D gene: -; J gene: TRBJ1-2; clone size: many; CDR3 DNA: TGTGCCAGCAGCGTCGGGACTAACTATGGCTACACCTTC; CDR3 protein: CASSVGTNYGYTF
V gene: TRBV27; D gene: -; J gene: TRBJ1-4; clone size: many; CDR3 DNA: TGTGCCAGCAGTCTCCGACAAACCGCAACTAATGAAAAACTGTTTTTT; CDR3 protein: CASSLRQTATNEKLFF
V gene: TRBV28; D gene: TRBD1; J gene: TRBJ2-3; clone size: many; CDR3 DNA: TGTGCCAGCAGTCTTGACAGGGGGGTAGGAGATACGCAGTATTTT; CDR3 protein: CASSLDRGVGDTQYF
V gene: TRBV27; D gene: -; J gene: TRBJ2-5; clone size: -; CDR3 DNA: TGTGCCAGCAGTATGGGCCAAGTGGGGCACCAAGAGACCCAGTACTTC; CDR3 protein: CASSMGQVGHQETQYF
V gene: TRBV20-1; D gene: -; J gene: TRBJ2-1; clone size: many; CDR3 DNA: TGCAGTGCTAGAGAACGCGTGTCCGGGAAATACAATGAGCAGTTCTTC; CDR3 protein: CSARERVSGKYNEQFF
V gene: TRBV27; D gene: -; J gene: TRBJ2-7; clone size: many; CDR3 DNA: TGTGCCAGCAGTTTCGTCGGGAGTGGAATCTACGAGCAGTACTTC; CDR3 protein: CASSFVGSGIYEQYF
V gene: TRBV4-1; D gene: TRBD2; J gene: TRBJ2-7; clone size: -; CDR3 DNA: TGCGCCAGCAGCCAAGACTGGACTAGCGGGAGCTACGAGCAGTACTTC; CDR3 protein: CASSQDWTSGSYEQYF
V gene: TRBV18; D gene: TRBD2; J gene: TRBJ2-7; clone size: many; CDR3 DNA: TGTGCCAGCTCAGCGACTAGCGGGCCTTACGAGCAGTACTTC; CDR3 protein: CASSATSGPYEQYF
V gene: TRBV19; D gene: -; J gene: TRBJ1-2; clone size: -; CDR3 DNA: TGTGCCAGTAGTTCTTCCGGGTCTAACTATGGCTACACCTTC; CDR3 protein: CASSSSGSNYGYTF
V gene: TRBV7-2; D gene: -; J gene: TRBJ2-3; clone size: many; CDR3 DNA: TGTGCCAGCAGCTCTCAAACTAGCAGCACAGATACGCAGTATTTT; CDR3 protein: CASSSQTSSTDTQYF
V gene: TRBV28; D gene: -; J gene: TRBJ2-1; clone size: many; CDR3 DNA: TGTGCCAGCAGTGAATTAGCGAGTCCCTCCTACAATGAGCAGTTCTTC; CDR3 protein: CASSELASPSYNEQFF
V gene: TRBV3-1; D gene: -; J gene: TRBJ2-7; clone size: many; CDR3 DNA: TGTGCCAGCAGCCAAGCAGTCGAGCAGTACTTC; CDR3 protein: CASSQAVEQYF
V gene: TRBV11-2; D gene: -; J gene: TRBJ2-3; clone size: many; CDR3 DNA: TGTGCCAGCAGCCTCTGGACAAGGGGTCGCACAGATACGCAGTATTTT; CDR3 protein: CASSLWTRGRTDTQYF
V gene: TRBV7-3; D gene: TRBD1; J gene: TRBJ2-2; clone size: -; CDR3 DNA: TGTGCCAGCAGCCATACAGGGGGCGGCGGGGAGCTGTTTTTT; CDR3 protein: CASSHTGGGGELFF
V gene: TRBV29-1; D gene: -; J gene: TRBJ2-4; clone size: few; CDR3 DNA: TGCAGCGTTGTAAGGGAACCCACTCCTTTGTACAAAAACATTCAGTACTTC; CDR3 protein: CSVVREPTPLYKNIQYF
V gene: TRBV19; D gene: -; J gene: TRBJ2-7; clone size: few; CDR3 DNA: TGTGCCAAGGAGAACAGTAACTCCTACGAGCAGTACTTC; CDR3 protein: CAKENSNSYEQYF
V gene: TRBV6-1; D gene: TRBD1; J gene: TRBJ2-2; clone size: -; CDR3 DNA: TGTGCCAGCAGTCAGAGACAGGGATACACCGGGGAGCTGTTTTTT; CDR3 protein: CASSQRQGYTGELFF
V gene: TRBV27; D gene: TRBD2; J gene: TRBJ2-7; clone size: -; CDR3 DNA: TGTGCCAGCATCCCTGGGTGGGGGGGTCCCTACGAGCAGTACTTC; CDR3 protein: CASIPGWGGPYEQYF
V gene: TRBV4-2; D gene: TRBD2; J gene: TRBJ2-5; clone size: -; CDR3 DNA: TGTGCCAGCAGCCTTTCCCGTCGACTAGCGGGAGGACCCCAAGAGACCCAGTACTTC; CDR3 protein: CASSLSRRLAGGPQETQYF
V gene: TRBV9; D gene: -; J gene: TRBJ2-1; clone size: -; CDR3 DNA: TGTGCCAGCAGCGTCGGGCATCAGGGTGAGCAGTTCTTC; CDR3 protein: CASSVGHQGEQFF
V gene: TRBV20-1; D gene: -; J gene: TRBJ2-7; clone size: few; CDR3 DNA: TGCAGTGCTACCCCTTCCGGGACAGGTAGGCTAGCGGGGCGATACGAGCAGTACTTC; CDR3 protein: CSATPSGTGRLAGRYEQYF
V gene: TRBV7-6; D gene: -; J gene: TRBJ1-4; clone size: -; CDR3 DNA: TGTGCCAGCAGCCCGTTCCCCCAGGGGAATGGTGAAAAACTGTTTTTT; CDR3 protein: CASSPFPQGNGEKLFF
V gene: TRBV7-9; D gene: -; J gene: TRBJ2-3; clone size: many; CDR3 DNA: TGTGCCAGCAAGGCAGGGCCCCGCACAGATACGCAGTATTTT; CDR3 protein: CASKAGPRTDTQYF
V gene: TRBV19; D gene: -; J gene: TRBJ1-1; clone size: few; CDR3 DNA: TGTGCCAGTAGTATTGCGCCGAACACTGAAGCTTTCTTT; CDR3 protein: CASSIAPNTEAFF
V gene: TRBV25-1; D gene: -; J gene: TRBJ2-1; clone size: -; CDR3 DNA: TGTGCCAGCAGTGAATTGGTTGATGAGCAGTTCTTC; CDR3 protein: CASSELVDEQFF
V gene: TRBV5-1; D gene: TRBD2; J gene: TRBJ2-3; clone size: many; CDR3 DNA: TGCGCCAGCAGCTCCATGACTAGCAGTAGCACAGATACGCAGTATTTT; CDR3 protein: CASSSMTSSSTDTQYF
V gene: TRBV30; D gene: -; J gene: TRBJ2-7; clone size: few; CDR3 DNA: TGTGCCTGGAGTGTACGGGGGGCTGGCGAGCAGTACTTC; CDR3 protein: CAWSVRGAGEQYF
V gene: TRBV12-3/TRBV12-4; D gene: -; J gene: TRBJ2-7; clone size: many; CDR3 DNA: TGTGCCAGCAGGAGCGGAATTTACGCAGAGCAGTACTTC; CDR3 protein: CASRSGIYAEQYF
V gene: TRBV6-5; D gene: -; J gene: TRBJ2-7; clone size: many; CDR3 DNA: TGTGCCAGCAGTTACTCGATTCGGAGCTACGAGCAGTACTTC; CDR3 protein: CASSYSIRSYEQYF
V gene: TRBV7-7; D gene: TRBD1; J gene: TRBJ1-5; clone size: -; CDR3 DNA: TGTGCCAGCAGATCGGGACAGGATAGCAATCAGCCCCAGCATTTT; CDR3 protein: CASRSGQDSNQPQHF
V gene: TRBV2; D gene: -; J gene: TRBJ2-2; clone size: many; CDR3 DNA: TGTGCCAGCAGGGGGTCGGTCAACACCGGGGAGCTGTTTTTT; CDR3 protein: CASRGSVNTGELFF
V gene: TRBV12-3/TRBV12-4; D gene: -; J gene: TRBJ2-3; clone size: few; CDR3 DNA: TGTGCCAGCAGACACAGGGTTTGGGGCACAGATACGCAGTATTTT; CDR3 protein: CASRHRVWGTDTQYF
V gene: TRBV9; D gene: -; J gene: TRBJ1-1; clone size: many; CDR3 DNA: TGTGCCAGCAGCGTAGTCGCAGGGAGGCCTTTCTTT; CDR3 protein: CASSVVAGRPFF
V gene: TRBV5-1; D gene: -; J gene: TRBJ2-5; clone size: few; CDR3 DNA: TGCGCCAGCGCTCGTCTTCCGGCAATACGAGAGACCCAGTACTTC; CDR3 protein: CASARLPAIRETQYF
V gene: TRBV7-2; D gene: TRBD2; J gene: TRBJ2-7; clone size: many; CDR3 DNA: TGTGCCAGCAGCTTGGCGGGAGGGTACTCCTACGAGCAGTACTTC; CDR3 protein: CASSLAGGYSYEQYF
V gene: TRBV30; D gene: -; J gene: TRBJ1-1; clone size: many; CDR3 DNA: TGTGCCTGGAGTGTGGCGGGATGGGGCACTGAAGCTTTCTTT; CDR3 protein: CAWSVAGWGTEAFF
V gene: TRBV10-3; D gene: -; J gene: TRBJ2-6; clone size: -; CDR3 DNA: TGTGCCATCAGGATCGACGCTGGGGCCAACGTCCTGACTTTC; CDR3 protein: CAIRIDAGANVLTF